This T cell receptor (beta chain) comes out of a study of CD8 T cells in Susac syndrome. Study-level information: Eight or nine of the sequenced Susac syndrome patients were in remission, and more than 5 had active disease.

In germline, CDR1 is SEHNR, CDR2 FQNEAQ (reference sequence). This CDR3 is built from 9 residues. Deletions cut 6 bases from V and 7 bases from J, with 3 bases between. Reverse transcription used about 0.45 to 1 ug RNA and random hexamers. Amplification of TCR beta CDR3 used immunoSEQ multiplex PCR across 54 Vbeta and 13 Jbeta. TCRdb itself ran the immunoSEQ multiplex PCR reads through MiXCR, one entry per CDR3 protein. The sample yields tens of thousands of distinct CDR3 sequences, roughly 93% seen once. TEMRA cells were FACS-enriched and CD8+ and CD4+ T cells negatively isolated. The sample comprised CD4+ T cells from PBMCs. The chain combines TRBV7-9 with TRBJ1-1; D remains ambiguous. The TCR comes from a human donor with Susac syndrome. The CDR3 here is CASSLEAFF. As DNA, the CDR3 is TGTGCCAGCAGTCTTGAAGCTTTCTTT. The full variable domain, with the rest looked up from reference TRBV7-9 and TRBJ1-1, is DTGVSQNPRHKITKRGQNVTFRCDPISEHNRLYWYRQTLGQGPEFLTYFQNEAQLEKSRLLSDRFSAERPKGSFSTLEIQRTEQGDSAMYLCASSLEAFFGQGTRLTVV.